The TCR beta chain under discussion was sequenced for a study of blood T cell repertoires in COVID-19. Study context: Samples came from the United States, Italy and Spain, spanning acute and convalescent COVID-19. T cells, B-cell-depleted T cells, or PBMCs provided the cDNA or gDNA that served as material.

Seattle's cohort entered during active infection and was followed longitudinally. In the study's own analysis: Nucleated cell number was recorded as an estimate derived from reference gene primer amplification. The data were produced by immunoSEQ multiplex PCR, yet TCRdb's version contains in-frame clones alone and is incomplete. D and trimming were read from the DNA, whereas the V and J calls and clone size are those reported in that table. The sample has fewer than 600,000 clones, roughly nine tenths seen once. V gave up 2 bases and J gave up 1 base, with 4 bases separating them. This CDR3 comprises 13 residues. The V gene's germline CDR1 is WSHSY and CDR2 SAAADI.

Material for sequencing was peripheral blood. The rearrangement uses TRBV10-2 and TRBJ2-3, with no clear D. This TCR was recovered from a man younger than 35 with COVID-19, enrolled during active disease. The CDR3 is CASSEQGTDTQYF. In DNA form, the CDR3 reads TGCGCCAGCAGTGAGCAGGGCACAGATACGCAGTATTTT.